The rows below give T cell receptor beta chains drawn from one sample of a study of graft-versus-host responses after intestinal transplantation. The data were produced by immunoSEQ multiplex PCR, yet TCRdb's version contains in-frame clones alone and is incomplete. The profile shows 40,000 or so clones, 83% of them singletons. Sequencing used PBMCs, obtained approximately 1,000 days after transplant. These receptors came from a human patient who received an intestinal transplant, so some T cells may come from the graft donor. Both conserved end residues are part of each CDR3. A D gene is named only where the DNA matches it firmly. Clone size is stated in some rows and not others, as once, few, many or a class when expanded.

CDR3 protein	CDR3 DNA	clone size	V gene	J gene	D gene
CASMRQGSSYEQYF	TGTGCCAGCATGCGACAGGGGAGCTCCTACGAGCAGTACTTC	few	TRBV5-6	TRBJ2-7	TRBD1
CASSLPGYGYTF	TGTGCCAGCAGCTTACCAGGGTATGGCTACACCTTC	NA	TRBV7-9	TRBJ1-2	NA
CASSRQDRNYNEQFF	TGTGCCAGCAGCCGACAGGACAGAAACTACAATGAGCAGTTCTTC	NA	TRBV5-6	TRBJ2-1	NA
CASSPRDRVETQYF	TGTGCCAGCTCACCGAGGGACAGGGTGGAGACCCAGTACTTC	NA	TRBV18	TRBJ2-5	TRBD1
CASSLLSDLYNEQFF	TGTGCCAGCAGCCTCCTCTCCGATCTCTACAATGAGCAGTTCTTC	NA	TRBV28	TRBJ2-1	NA
CASSLLRASGSNEQFF	TGTGCCAGCAGTTTATTGAGGGCTAGCGGGAGCAATGAGCAGTTCTTC	NA	TRBV28	TRBJ2-1	TRBD2
CASERGEVTDTQYF	TGTGCCAGCGAGCGGGGGGAGGTCACAGATACGCAGTATTTT	NA	TRBV6-1	TRBJ2-3	TRBD2
CATSSTGTSGVIPLNNEQFF	TGTGCCACCAGCTCAACCGGGACTAGCGGAGTCATCCCCTTGAACAATGAGCAGTTCTTC	NA	TRBV15	TRBJ2-1	TRBD2
CASSPTTNSPLHF	TGTGCCAGCAGCCCTACGACGAATTCACCCCTCCACTTT	few	TRBV7-3	TRBJ1-6	NA
CATSSAYSEAFF	TGTGCCACCAGCAGTGCGTATTCTGAAGCTTTCTTT	few	TRBV15	TRBJ1-1	NA
CASRDQGLYGYTF	TGTGCCAGCAGGGACCAGGGGCTTTATGGCTACACCTTC	NA	TRBV2	TRBJ1-2	NA
CASSDREHEKLFF	TGTGCCAGTAGTGACAGGGAGCACGAAAAACTGTTTTTT	NA	TRBV19	TRBJ1-4	TRBD1
CASIGAGELFF	TGCGCCAGCATCGGGGCCGGGGAGCTGTTTTTT	NA	TRBV5-1	TRBJ2-2	NA
CASSPGPFGANVLTF	TGTGCCAGCAGCCCGGGCCCCTTCGGGGCCAACGTCCTGACTTTC	once	TRBV11-2	TRBJ2-6	NA
CASTPLKPPYEQYF	TGTGCCAGCACTCCCTTGAAGCCGCCCTACGAGCAGTACTTC	NA	TRBV28	TRBJ2-7	NA
CASRSTSRTDTQYF	TGTGCCAGCAGGTCGACTTCCCGCACAGATACGCAGTATTTT	NA	TRBV5-4	TRBJ2-3	NA
CASSFDRDRVNEQFF	TGTGCCAGCAGTTTCGACCGGGACAGGGTCAATGAGCAGTTCTTC	NA	TRBV28	TRBJ2-1	TRBD1
CASSPSGQPGNEQYF	TGTGCCAGCAGCCCTTCCGGACAACCAGGGAACGAGCAGTACTTC	NA	TRBV9	TRBJ2-7	NA
CASSLVAGGTSGSDTQYF	TGTGCCAGCAGCTTAGTGGCCGGGGGGACTAGTGGATCTGATACGCAGTATTTT	NA	TRBV11-2	TRBJ2-3	TRBD2
CASSLVVLASTDTQYF	TGCGCCAGCAGCTTGGTCGTTCTAGCTAGCACAGATACGCAGTATTTT	few	TRBV5-1	TRBJ2-3	NA
CASLTSRTSGNYEQYF	TGTGCCAGCCTCACCTCACGGACTAGCGGTAACTACGAGCAGTACTTC	NA	TRBV28	TRBJ2-7	TRBD2
CASREMGQLDGETQYF	TGTGCCAGCAGGGAGATGGGACAGCTCGATGGAGAGACCCAGTACTTC	NA	TRBV2	TRBJ2-5	TRBD1
CASRWTANTGELFF	TGTGCCAGTAGGTGGACGGCGAACACCGGGGAGCTGTTTTTT	NA	TRBV19	TRBJ2-2	NA
CASSVGQGSNQPQHF	TGTGCCAGCAGTGTCGGCCAGGGTAGCAATCAGCCCCAGCATTTT	NA	TRBV2	TRBJ1-5	NA
CASSPGPYEQYF	TGTGCCAGCAGCCCAGGTCCCTACGAGCAGTACTTC	few	TRBV27	TRBJ2-7	NA
CATVRGRASPLHF	TGTGCCACCGTCAGGGGGCGGGCCTCACCCCTCCACTTT	NA	TRBV28	TRBJ1-6	TRBD1
CASSLSNHPGHMSSYNEQFF	TGTGCCAGCAGTTTATCAAATCATCCGGGACACATGAGCTCCTACAATGAGCAGTTCTTC	once	TRBV27	TRBJ2-1	NA
CASSGWGVNAYEQYF	TGTGCCAGCTCGGGGTGGGGGGTTAATGCGTACGAGCAGTACTTC	NA	TRBV27	TRBJ2-7	NA
CASKSRTGELFF	TGTGCCAGCAAGAGCCGGACCGGGGAGCTGTTTTTT	NA	TRBV6-1	TRBJ2-2	NA
CASRETGGSYEQYF	TGTGCCAGCAGGGAGACAGGGGGCTCCTACGAGCAGTACTTC	NA	TRBV28	TRBJ2-7	TRBD1
CASSPGVSGNTIYF	TGTGCCAGCAGTCCAGGGGTTTCTGGAAACACCATATATTTT	NA	TRBV5-8	TRBJ1-3	NA
CASSLSGGSGDNEQFF	TGTGCCAGCAGCTTAAGCGGGGGCTCAGGGGATAATGAGCAGTTCTTC	once	TRBV7-3	TRBJ2-1	NA
CASSWGQANTEAFF	TGTGCCAGCAGTTGGGGGCAGGCGAACACTGAAGCTTTCTTT	NA	TRBV6-6	TRBJ1-1	NA